The 30 T cell receptor beta chains given below trace back to one sample, sequenced in a study of blood T cell repertoires in COVID-19. Produced via immunoSEQ multiplex PCR; TCRdb's table is partial and in-frame only. The sample lists some 62,000 clones; roughly 80% were seen once. The sequencing input was peripheral blood. These receptors were obtained from a man in his fifties or sixties with COVID-19, enrolled during active disease.

Only one count was recorded for this clone. J is TRBJ1-4 and V is TRBV6-1, with D possibly matching TRBD1 (6 bases). Germline V gene lookup returns CDR1 MNHNS and CDR2 SASEGT. The CDR3 runs to 15 residues. V lost 3 bases and J 3 bases, leaving 11 bases between the germline ends. The CDR3, as DNA: TGTGCCAGCAGTGACAGGGGACCTGCTAATGAAAAACTGTTTTTT. Translation: CASSDRGPANEKLFF.

V and J are TRBV9 and TRBJ2-5; D unclear. With 1 base removed from V and 3 bases from J, the gap between germline ends came to 10 bases. There are 14 residues in the CDR3. CDR1 SGDLS and CDR2 YYNGEE come from the germline V gene. CDR3 residues: CASSVTDLKETQYF. DNA of the CDR3: TGTGCCAGCAGCGTAACAGATTTAAAAGAGACCCAGTACTTC.

This sequence joins TRBV28 and TRBJ1-1; 7 nucleotides agree with TRBD1. The V segment lost 8 bases and the J segment 7 bases; nucleotides outside the gene matches: 13. The CDR3 length is 14 residues. The germline gives CDR1 MDHEN, CDR2 SYDVKM. CDR3 DNA sequence: TGTGCCAGCTATTCAGTACTAGGGGGCAATGAAGCTTTCTTT. Protein sequence: CASYSVLGGNEAFF.

The chain has TRBV11-3 and TRBJ2-7, with a weak D call TRBD1 (5 bases). The CDR3 is made up of 16 amino acids. With 5 bases removed from V and 5 bases from J, the gap between germline ends came to 22 bases. Looked up from germline, CDR1 is SGHNT and CDR2 is YENEEA. This chain's CDR3 is CASSQGVATTEDEQYF. DNA of the CDR3: TGTGCCAGCAGCCAAGGGGTGGCGACCACCGAGGACGAGCAGTACTTC.

Comment on this clone: Within the sample, other DNA sequences also encode this same CDR3. The CDR3 loop reads CASSPQGIYGYTF. CDR3 in DNA: TGTGCCAGCAGCCCACAGGGCATCTATGGCTACACCTTC. The V and J genes are TRBV11-2 and TRBJ1-2; a weak D match, TRBD1 (6 bases). V was cut by 5 bases and J by 4 bases, with 11 bases left in between. The CDR3 totals 13 residues. CDR1 and CDR2 from the germline V gene are SGHAT and FQNNGV.

This clone was observed a few times. This rearrangement joins TRBV30 to TRBJ1-2; D unclear. V lost 0 bases and J lost 4, with 3 bases in between. Germline assignment: CDR1 GTSNPN and CDR2 SVGIG (reference sequence). The CDR3 length is 11 residues. The CDR3 DNA sequence: TGTGCCTGGAGTGTACTCTATGGCTACACCTTC. It translates to CAWSVLYGYTF. The full variable domain, completed using reference TRBV30 and TRBJ1-2, is SQTIHQWPATLVQPVGSPLSLECTVEGTSNPNLYWYRQAAGRGLQLLFYSVGIGQISSEVPQNLSASRPQDRQFILSSKKLLLSDSGFYLCAWSVLYGYTFGSGTRLTVV.

The chain links TRBV7-9 to TRBJ1-2; maybe TRBD1 (6 bases). This CDR3 has 14 residues. Per the germline V gene, CDR1 is SEHNR and CDR2 is FQNEAQ (reference sequence). Trimming stripped 0 bases from V and 4 bases from J, with 9 bases between. The CDR3 region is CASSLAGAFYGYTF. For the CDR3, the DNA is TGTGCCAGCAGCTTAGCGGGGGCTTTCTATGGCTACACCTTC. Full variable domain (outside the CDR3, taken from reference TRBV7-9 and TRBJ1-2): DTGVSQNPRHKITKRGQNVTFRCDPISEHNRLYWYRQTLGQGPEFLTYFQNEAQLEKSRLLSDRFSAERPKGSFSTLEIQRTEQGDSAMYLCASSLAGAFYGYTFGSGTRLTVV.

This chain joins TRBV5-1 and TRBJ2-2, with D hard to call. The CDR3 covers 13 residues. V was clipped by 2 bases and J by 9 bases, with 11 bases between them. Germline V gene data show CDR1 as SGHRS and CDR2 as YFSETQ. CDR3 in DNA: TGCGCCAGCAGCTTCGCTCGAGGAAGGGAGCTGTTTTTT. The encoded protein is CASSFARGRELFF. Drawing the rest from reference TRBV5-1 and TRBJ2-2, the complete variable domain is KAGVTQTPRYLIKTRGQQVTLSCSPISGHRSVSWYQQTPGQGLQFLFEYFSETQRNKGNFPGRFSGRQFSNSRSEMNVSTLELGDSALYLCASSFARGRELFFGEGSRLTVL.

The V and J genes are TRBV6-4 and TRBJ2-3; D unclear. V dropped 2 bases and J dropped 2 bases, with 8 bases sitting between them. CDR3 length: 14 amino acids. Germline-derived CDR1 and CDR2 are MRHNA and SNTAGT. CDR3 nucleotides: TGTGCCAGCAGTGACGGCCGCTTCACAGATACGCAGTATTTT. It specifies CASSDGRFTDTQYF.

This chain uses TRBV5-1 with TRBJ2-7; 11 bases agree with TRBD1. The ends lost 6 bases at V and 2 bases at J; junction bases unmatched: 10. There are 16 residues in the CDR3. Germline CDR1 is SGHRS and CDR2 is YFSETQ. CDR3 in DNA: TGCGCCAGCACCCCACCTGGGACAGGGGGTACCTACGAGCAGTACTTC. It encodes CASTPPGTGGTYEQYF. The whole variable domain, remainder taken from reference TRBV5-1 and TRBJ2-7, is KAGVTQTPRYLIKTRGQQVTLSCSPISGHRSVSWYQQTPGQGLQFLFEYFSETQRNKGNFPGRFSGRQFSNSRSEMNVSTLELGDSALYLCASTPPGTGGTYEQYFGPGTRLTVT.

The chain recombines TRBV7-9 with TRBJ2-5; no definite D call. Deletions cut 0 bases from V and 4 bases from J, with 6 bases between. Looked up from germline, CDR1 is SEHNR and CDR2 is FQNEAQ (reference sequence). This CDR3 contains 13 residues. The CDR3 DNA reads TGTGCCAGCAGCTTAGCAGGAGTAGAGACCCAGTACTTC. Its protein product is CASSLAGVETQYF.

This chain joins TRBV9 and TRBJ1-3; no firm D call. This CDR3 contains 15 residues. The germline V gene encodes CDR1 SGDLS and CDR2 YYNGEE. Trimming removed 4 bases at V and 0 bases at J, with 11 bases between. For the CDR3, the DNA is TGTGCCAGCAGCCCTTCTCCCCTCTCTGGAAACACCATATATTTT. Translating it yields CASSPSPLSGNTIYF. The full variable domain, completed using reference TRBV9 and TRBJ1-3, is DSGVTQTPKHLITATGQRVTLRCSPRSGDLSVYWYQQSLDQGLQFLIQYYNGEERAKGNILERFSAQQFPDLHSELNLSSLELGDSALYFCASSPSPLSGNTIYFGEGSWLTVV.

The chain employs TRBV5-4 and TRBJ2-7, with D maybe TRBD2 (6 bases). V gave up 0 bases and J gave up 4 bases, with 14 bases separating them. The CDR3 extends over 15 amino acids. Looked up from germline, CDR1 is SGHNT and CDR2 is YYREEE (reference sequence). The DNA for the CDR3 is TGTGCCAGCAGCTTGGGGGCGGGGCAGAGATACGAGCAGTACTTC. As protein: CASSLGAGQRYEQYF.

The rearrangement joins TRBV30 to TRBJ1-5; D remains unclear. The CDR3 spans 18 residues. V was shortened by 2 bases and J by 7 bases, with 27 bases between the two germline ends. Germline lookup yields CDR1 GTSNPN and CDR2 SVGIG (reference sequence). Here the CDR3 DNA reads TGTGCCTGGAGTCCCACCTTGGGCAGGAGAGTAGCGGGACAGCCCCAGCATTTT. It translates to CAWSPTLGRRVAGQPQHF. The full variable domain, rest sourced from reference TRBV30 and TRBJ1-5, is SQTIHQWPATLVQPVGSPLSLECTVEGTSNPNLYWYRQAAGRGLQLLFYSVGIGQISSEVPQNLSASRPQDRQFILSSKKLLLSDSGFYLCAWSPTLGRRVAGQPQHFGDGTRLSIL.

The gene calls are TRBV21-1 and TRBJ2-4; the table gives TRBD2 as D, unverified against the DNA. TRBV21-1 is recorded as a pseudogene. The CDR3 contains 18 residues. In DNA, the CDR3 is TGTGCCAGCAGCAAAGCGCAACTAGCGGGCGGCGCCAAAAACATTCAGTACTTC. Protein product: CASSKAQLAGGAKNIQYF.

This clone qualifies as medium-sized. The chain employs TRBV14 and TRBJ1-1; TRBD1 aligns across 7 bases. Trimming at V came to 4 bases and at J to 1 base, leaving 6 bases not matched to a gene. Per germline, CDR1 SGHDN and CDR2 FVKESK. The CDR3 sequence is 15 residues long. This CDR3 is CASSPTTGWNTEAFF. CDR3 DNA: TGTGCCAGCAGCCCAACGACAGGGTGGAACACTGAAGCTTTCTTT.

The chain links TRBV27 to TRBJ1-4, with 12 bases that match TRBD1. The ends lost 3 bases at V and 7 bases at J; junction bases unmatched: 12. Looked up from germline, CDR1 is MNHEY and CDR2 is SMNVEV (reference sequence). The CDR3 covers 18 residues. CDR3 in DNA: TGTGCCAGCAGTTTTTACGTCCCGGGACAGGGGGCGGGTGAAAAACTGTTTTTT. This translates into CASSFYVPGQGAGEKLFF.

The chain uses TRBV2 and TRBJ1-1, with D hard to call. V was pared by 4 bases and J by 3 bases, with 3 bases between. CDR1 and CDR2 (germline): SNHLY, FYNNEI. The CDR3 extends over 11 amino acids. In DNA, the CDR3 is TGTGCCAGCAGTGCCGACACTGAAGCTTTCTTT. This gives the protein CASSADTEAFF.

The chain combines TRBV6-5 with TRBJ2-3; 9 nucleotides align to TRBD2. After removal of 6 bases from V and 7 bases from J, the junction contained 8 bases not matched to a gene. Germline V gives CDR1 MNHEY, CDR2 SVGAGI. This CDR3 region has 14 residues. CDR3 sequence (DNA): TGTGCCAGCAGGTCGGATAGCGGGGGTTATACGCAGTATTTT. As protein: CASRSDSGGYTQYF.

The chain recombines TRBV21-1 with TRBJ1-1. TRBV21-1 counts as a pseudogene. The CDR3 length is 9 residues. The CDR3: CAIRGGAFF. The CDR3 DNA follows: TGTGCCATCAGGGGGGGAGCTTTCTTT.

This sequence joins TRBV5-5 and TRBJ2-5; D not resolved. The CDR3 has 13 residues. V was shortened by 3 bases and J by 5 bases, with 11 bases between the two germline ends. Per germline, CDR1 SGHKS and CDR2 YYEKEE (reference sequence). The CDR3 loop reads CASSSRIRETQYF. As DNA, the CDR3 is TGTGCCAGCAGCTCCAGGATCAGGGAGACCCAGTACTTC.

V usage is TRBV19 and J usage is TRBJ2-7, with TRBD2 matching 10 bases. Germline CDR1 reads LNHDA; CDR2 reads SQIVND (reference sequence). This CDR3 is 15 amino acids long. V lost 5 bases and J lost 3; bases outside the gene matches: 7. CDR3 DNA sequence: TGTGCCAGTAGTCCCTGGGCTAGCGGGAGCTACGAGCAGTACTTC. This sequence encodes CASSPWASGSYEQYF.

V and J are TRBV6-5 and TRBJ1-2; tentative D call: TRBD1 (6 bases). The CDR3 runs to 14 residues. V was trimmed by 0 bases and J by 6 bases, leaving 11 bases between them. Per germline, CDR1 MNHEY and CDR2 SVGAGI. The CDR3 spells CASSYSGRGHGYTF. Written as DNA, the CDR3 is TGTGCCAGCAGTTACTCAGGCAGGGGCCATGGCTACACCTTC.

In nucleotides, the CDR3 is TGCAGCGTTTCTGAGACTAGCACCTACAATGAGCAGTTCTTC. Its protein is CSVSETSTYNEQFF. The V call is TRBV29-1, the J call TRBJ2-1; 7 nucleotides match TRBD2. The length of the CDR3 is 14 residues. V shed 5 bases and J 2 bases; nucleotides not matched to a gene: 6. CDR1 and CDR2 from the germline V gene are SQVTM and ANQGSEA.

V gene TRBV14 combines with J gene TRBJ2-7, with 7 bases aligning to TRBD2. CDR1 is SGHDN and CDR2 is FVKESK in the germline V gene. Germline trimming cut 5 bases from V and 3 bases from J; bases unmatched to any gene: 7. The CDR3 extends over 14 amino acids. The CDR3 DNA reads as TGTGCCAGCAGCTTTGGACTAGGTGGCTACGAGCAGTACTTC. The encoded protein is CASSFGLGGYEQYF. Using reference TRBV14 and TRBJ2-7 for the parts outside the CDR3, the full variable domain is EAGVTQFPSHSVIEKGQTVTLRCDPISGHDNLYWYRRVMGKEIKFLLHFVKESKQDESGMPNNRFLAERTGGTYSTLKVQPAELEDSGVYFCASSFGLGGYEQYFGPGTRLTVT.

Note on this clone: Relative to the germline gene, one junction end is altered; a read error may explain this. V and J are TRBV3-1 (or the pseudogene TRBV3-2) and TRBJ1-4, with 8 bases aligning to TRBD1. CDR1 and CDR2 (germline): LGHDT, YNNKEL (reference sequence). The CDR3 sequence is 13 residues long. The CDR3 DNA sequence: TGTGCCAGCAGCGGAGCCCCCCCCCGGGACAGGATTTTT. Translation gives CASSGAPPRDRIF.

The rearrangement links TRBV5-6 to TRBJ2-1; D call uncertain. Germline V gene data show CDR1 as SGHDT and CDR2 as YYEEEE. Trimming shortened V by 0 bases and J by 6 bases, and 10 bases separated the two germline ends. This CDR3 comprises 14 residues. The CDR3 sequence is CASSLVLRGNEQFF. The CDR3 DNA follows: TGTGCCAGCAGCTTGGTTCTCCGCGGCAATGAGCAGTTCTTC.

This chain uses TRBV7-3 with TRBJ2-5; perhaps TRBD1 as D (5 bases). Germline loops: CDR1 SGHTA, CDR2 FQGTGA. Trimming left V 0 bases short and J 1 base short, with 9 bases between. The CDR3 is 15 amino acids. The CDR3 nucleotides are TGTGCCAGCAGCTTAACGGGGCTTCCCCAAGAGACCCAGTACTTC. Translation: CASSLTGLPQETQYF.

This chain links TRBV10-3 with TRBJ2-3, with D maybe TRBD1 (5 bases). The ends were cut back, 8 bases at V and 9 bases at J, with 15 bases in the middle. CDR3 length equals 12 residues. Germline CDR1 and CDR2: ENHRY and SYGVKD. CDR3 region: CAIETGGQTQYF. As DNA, the CDR3 is TGTGCCATCGAGACGGGCGGACAAACGCAGTATTTT.

This clone was found once. The V and J genes are TRBV11-2 and TRBJ2-2, with TRBD1 as a possible D gene (5 bases). Germline assignment: CDR1 SGHAT and CDR2 FQNNGV. The V gene lost 4 bases and the J gene lost 0 bases, with 15 bases spanning the gap. The CDR3 extends over 17 amino acids. In DNA, the CDR3 is TGTGCCAGCAGCTCCGCCCGGGCCAGGGCGAACACCGGGGAGCTGTTTTTT. Protein product: CASSSARARANTGELFF. Full variable domain (outside the CDR3, taken from reference TRBV11-2 and TRBJ2-2): EAGVAQSPRYKIIEKRQSVAFWCNPISGHATLYWYQQILGQGPKLLIQFQNNGVVDDSQLPKDRFSAERLKGVDSTLKIQPAKLEDSAVYLCASSSARARANTGELFFGEGSRLTVL.